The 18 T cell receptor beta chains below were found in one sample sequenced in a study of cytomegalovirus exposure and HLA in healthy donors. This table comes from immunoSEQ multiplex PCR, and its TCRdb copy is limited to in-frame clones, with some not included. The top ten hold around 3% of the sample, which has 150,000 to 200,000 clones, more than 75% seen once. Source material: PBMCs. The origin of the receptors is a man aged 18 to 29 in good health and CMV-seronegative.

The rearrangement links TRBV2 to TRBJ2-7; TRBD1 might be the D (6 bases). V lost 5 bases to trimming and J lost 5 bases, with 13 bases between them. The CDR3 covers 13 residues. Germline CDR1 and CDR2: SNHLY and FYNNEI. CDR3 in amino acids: CASSFSGANEQYV. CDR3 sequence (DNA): TGTGCCAGCAGTTTCTCAGGGGCCAACGAGCAGTACGTC.

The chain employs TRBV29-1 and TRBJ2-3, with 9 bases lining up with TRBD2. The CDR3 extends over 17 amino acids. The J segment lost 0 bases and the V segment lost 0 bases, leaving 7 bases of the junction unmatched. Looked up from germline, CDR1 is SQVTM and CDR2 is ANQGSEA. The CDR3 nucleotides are TGCAGCGTTGAAGATTCAGCGGGACTAGCAAGCACAGATACGCAGTATTTT. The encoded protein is CSVEDSAGLASTDTQYF.

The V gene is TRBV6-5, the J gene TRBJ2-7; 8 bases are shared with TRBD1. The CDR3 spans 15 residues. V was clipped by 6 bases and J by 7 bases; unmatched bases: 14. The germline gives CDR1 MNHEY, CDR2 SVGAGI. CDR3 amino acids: CASSYDRGSVGEQYF. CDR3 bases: TGTGCCAGCAGCTACGACAGGGGATCGGTGGGGGAGCAGTACTTC.

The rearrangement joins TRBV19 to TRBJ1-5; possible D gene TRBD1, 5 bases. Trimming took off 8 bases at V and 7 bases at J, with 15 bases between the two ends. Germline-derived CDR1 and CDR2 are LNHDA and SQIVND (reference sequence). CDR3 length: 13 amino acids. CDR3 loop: CASSGSPGQPQHF. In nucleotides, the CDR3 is TGTGCCAGTTCTGGTAGCCCAGGGCAGCCCCAGCATTTT.

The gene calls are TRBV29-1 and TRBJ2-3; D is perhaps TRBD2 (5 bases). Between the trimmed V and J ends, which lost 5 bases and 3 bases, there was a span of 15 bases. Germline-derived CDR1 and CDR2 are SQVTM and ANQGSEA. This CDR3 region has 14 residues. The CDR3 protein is CSVLKRWETDTQYF. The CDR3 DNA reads TGCAGCGTTCTAAAGCGGTGGGAGACAGATACGCAGTATTTT.

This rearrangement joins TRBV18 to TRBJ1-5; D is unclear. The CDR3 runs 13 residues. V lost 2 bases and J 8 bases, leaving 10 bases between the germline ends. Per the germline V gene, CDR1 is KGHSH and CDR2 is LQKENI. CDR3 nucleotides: TGTGCCAGCTCACCAGAGGTGATTAAGCCCCAGCATTTT. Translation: CASSPEVIKPQHF.

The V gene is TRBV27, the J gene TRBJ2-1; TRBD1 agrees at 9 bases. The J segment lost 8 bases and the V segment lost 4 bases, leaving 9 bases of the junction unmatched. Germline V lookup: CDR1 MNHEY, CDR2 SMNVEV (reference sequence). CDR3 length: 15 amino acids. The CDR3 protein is CASSWPGQGRDEQFF. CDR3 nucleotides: TGTGCCAGCAGTTGGCCGGGACAGGGACGCGATGAGCAGTTCTTC.

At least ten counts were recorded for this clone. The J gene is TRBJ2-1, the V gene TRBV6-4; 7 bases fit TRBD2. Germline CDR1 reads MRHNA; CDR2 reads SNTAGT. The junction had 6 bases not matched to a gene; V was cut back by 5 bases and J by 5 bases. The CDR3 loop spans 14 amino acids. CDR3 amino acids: CASSPLANNNEQFF. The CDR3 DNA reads TGTGCCAGCAGTCCACTAGCGAATAACAATGAGCAGTTCTTC.

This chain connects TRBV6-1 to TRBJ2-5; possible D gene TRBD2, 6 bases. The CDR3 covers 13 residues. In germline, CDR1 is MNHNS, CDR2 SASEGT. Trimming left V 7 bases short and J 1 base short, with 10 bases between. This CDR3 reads CASTPGLQETQYF. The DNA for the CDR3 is TGTGCCAGCACTCCGGGACTCCAAGAGACCCAGTACTTC.

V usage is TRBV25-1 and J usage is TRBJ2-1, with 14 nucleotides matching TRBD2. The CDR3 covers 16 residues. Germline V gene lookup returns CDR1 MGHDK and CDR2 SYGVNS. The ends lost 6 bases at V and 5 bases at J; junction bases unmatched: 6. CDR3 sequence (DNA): TGTGCCAGCAGGACCGGGACTAGCGGGAGCCACAATGAGCAGTTCTTC. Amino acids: CASRTGTSGSHNEQFF. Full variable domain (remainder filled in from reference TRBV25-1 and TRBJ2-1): EADIYQTPRYLVIGTGKKITLECSQTMGHDKMYWYQQDPGMELHLIHYSYGVNSTEKGDLSSESTVSRIRTEHFPLTLESARPSHTSQYLCASRTGTSGSHNEQFFGPGTRLTVL.

The CDR3 reads CASSQVGRTSTDTQYF. CDR3 nucleotide sequence: TGCGCCAGCAGCCAAGTCGGGAGGACTAGCACAGATACGCAGTATTTT. The rearrangement joins TRBV4-1 to TRBJ2-3; TRBD2 aligns across 7 bases. This CDR3 has 16 residues. The V gene end was trimmed by 1 base and the J gene end by 0 bases; junction bases not matched to a gene: 4. Germline values: CDR1 MGHRA, CDR2 YSYEKL.

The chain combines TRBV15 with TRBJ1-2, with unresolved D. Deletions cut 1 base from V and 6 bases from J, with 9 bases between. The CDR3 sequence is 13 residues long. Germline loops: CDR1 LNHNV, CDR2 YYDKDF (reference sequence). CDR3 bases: TGTGCCACCAGCAGAGTCCGGGTGGATGGCTACACCTTC. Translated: CATSRVRVDGYTF.

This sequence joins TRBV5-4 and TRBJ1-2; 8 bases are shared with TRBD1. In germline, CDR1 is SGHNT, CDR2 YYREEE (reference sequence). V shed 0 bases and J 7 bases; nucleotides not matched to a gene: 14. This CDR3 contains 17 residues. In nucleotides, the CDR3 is TGTGCCAGCAGCTTGGCACAAGCACGACAGGGGCAGGGTGGCTACACCTTC. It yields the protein CASSLAQARQGQGGYTF.

This CDR3 is CASSLGQEGAVSNQPQHF. Here the CDR3 DNA reads TGTGCCAGCAGCCTTGGACAGGAGGGAGCCGTGAGCAATCAGCCCCAGCATTTT. This chain joins TRBV4-2 and TRBJ1-5; 7 nucleotides match TRBD1. Per the germline V gene, CDR1 is LGHNA and CDR2 is YNFKEQ. This CDR3 spans 18 amino acids. The V segment lost 4 bases and the J segment 1 base; nucleotides outside the gene matches: 13.

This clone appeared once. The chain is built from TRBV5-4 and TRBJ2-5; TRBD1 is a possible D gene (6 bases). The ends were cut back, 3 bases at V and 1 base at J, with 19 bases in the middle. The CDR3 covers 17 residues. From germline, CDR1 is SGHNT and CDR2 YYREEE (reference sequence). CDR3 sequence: CASSWTERSGPQETQYF. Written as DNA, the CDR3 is TGTGCCAGCAGCTGGACAGAACGGTCTGGACCCCAAGAGACCCAGTACTTC.

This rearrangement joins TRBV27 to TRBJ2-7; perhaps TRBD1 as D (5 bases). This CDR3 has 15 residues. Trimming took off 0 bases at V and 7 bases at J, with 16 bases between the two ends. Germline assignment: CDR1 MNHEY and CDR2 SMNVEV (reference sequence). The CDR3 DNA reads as TGTGCCAGCAGTTTATCGTACGGACAAATTTGGGAGCAGTACTTC. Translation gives CASSLSYGQIWEQYF.

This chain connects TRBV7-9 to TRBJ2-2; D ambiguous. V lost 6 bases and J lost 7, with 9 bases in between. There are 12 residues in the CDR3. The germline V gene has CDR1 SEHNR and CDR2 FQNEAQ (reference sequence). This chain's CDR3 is CASSRAIGELFF. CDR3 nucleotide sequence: TGTGCCAGCAGTCGAGCAATCGGGGAGCTGTTTTTT.

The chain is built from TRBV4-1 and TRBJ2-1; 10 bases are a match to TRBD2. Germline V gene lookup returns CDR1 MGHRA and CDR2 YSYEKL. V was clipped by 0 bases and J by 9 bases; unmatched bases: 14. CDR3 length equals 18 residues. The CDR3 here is CASSQDPLAGITGFEQFF. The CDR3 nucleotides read TGCGCCAGCAGCCAAGACCCACTAGCGGGGATAACTGGGTTTGAGCAGTTCTTC.